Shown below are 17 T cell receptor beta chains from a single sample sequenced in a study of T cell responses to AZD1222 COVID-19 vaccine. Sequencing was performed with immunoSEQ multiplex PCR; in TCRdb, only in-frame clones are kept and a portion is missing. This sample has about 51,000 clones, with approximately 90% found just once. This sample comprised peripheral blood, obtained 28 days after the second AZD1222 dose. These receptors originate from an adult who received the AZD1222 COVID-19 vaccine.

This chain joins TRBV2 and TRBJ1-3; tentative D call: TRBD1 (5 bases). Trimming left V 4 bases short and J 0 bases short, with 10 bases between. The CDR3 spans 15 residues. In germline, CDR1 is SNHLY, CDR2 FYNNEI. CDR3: CASSARQTSGNTIYF. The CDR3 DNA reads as TGTGCCAGCAGTGCTCGACAGACCTCTGGAAACACCATATATTTT. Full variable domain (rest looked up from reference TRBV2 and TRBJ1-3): EPEVTQTPSHQVTQMGQEVILRCVPISNHLYFYWYRQILGQKVEFLVSFYNNEISEKSEIFDDQFSVERPDGSNFTLKIRSTKLEDSAMYFCASSARQTSGNTIYFGEGSWLTVV.

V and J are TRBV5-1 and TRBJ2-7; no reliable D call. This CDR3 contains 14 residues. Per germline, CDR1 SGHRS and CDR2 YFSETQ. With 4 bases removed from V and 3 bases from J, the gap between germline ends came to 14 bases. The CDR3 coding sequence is TGCGCCAGCAGCACCCAGGACGGAAGCTACGAGCAGTACTTC. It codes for CASSTQDGSYEQYF.

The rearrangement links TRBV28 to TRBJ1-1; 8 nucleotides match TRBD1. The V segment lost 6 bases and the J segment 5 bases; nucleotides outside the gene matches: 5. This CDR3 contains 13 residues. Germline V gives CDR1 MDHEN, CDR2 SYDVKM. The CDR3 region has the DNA TGTGCCAGCAGCCTACAGGGGGGTACTGAAGCTTTCTTT. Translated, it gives CASSLQGGTEAFF.

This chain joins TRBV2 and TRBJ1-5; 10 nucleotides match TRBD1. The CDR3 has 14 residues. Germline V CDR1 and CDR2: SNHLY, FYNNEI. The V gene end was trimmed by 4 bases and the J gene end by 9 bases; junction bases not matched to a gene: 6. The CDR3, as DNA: TGTGCCAGCAGTGGGACAGGGGGTGGTGGGCCCCAGCATTTT. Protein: CASSGTGGGGPQHF. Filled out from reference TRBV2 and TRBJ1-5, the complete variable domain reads EPEVTQTPSHQVTQMGQEVILRCVPISNHLYFYWYRQILGQKVEFLVSFYNNEISEKSEIFDDQFSVERPDGSNFTLKIRSTKLEDSAMYFCASSGTGGGGPQHFGDGTRLSIL.

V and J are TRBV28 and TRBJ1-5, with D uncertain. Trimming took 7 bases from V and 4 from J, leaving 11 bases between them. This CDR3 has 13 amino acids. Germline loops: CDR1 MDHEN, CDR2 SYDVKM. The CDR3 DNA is TGTGCCAGCACCGGCGGTGGGAATCAGCCCCAGCATTTT. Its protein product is CASTGGGNQPQHF.

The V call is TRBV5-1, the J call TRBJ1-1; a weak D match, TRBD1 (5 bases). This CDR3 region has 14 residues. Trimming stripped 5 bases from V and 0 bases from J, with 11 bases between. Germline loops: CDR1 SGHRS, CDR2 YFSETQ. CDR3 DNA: TGCGCCAGCAGTTTCGGACACCTGAACACTGAAGCTTTCTTT. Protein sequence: CASSFGHLNTEAFF. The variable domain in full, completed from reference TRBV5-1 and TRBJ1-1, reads KAGVTQTPRYLIKTRGQQVTLSCSPISGHRSVSWYQQTPGQGLQFLFEYFSETQRNKGNFPGRFSGRQFSNSRSEMNVSTLELGDSALYLCASSFGHLNTEAFFGQGTRLTVV.

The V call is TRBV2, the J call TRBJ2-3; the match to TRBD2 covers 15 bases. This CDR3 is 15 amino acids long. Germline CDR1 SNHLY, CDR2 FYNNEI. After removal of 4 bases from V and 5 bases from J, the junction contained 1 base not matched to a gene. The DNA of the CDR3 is TGTGCCAGCAGTGGGACTAGCGGGAGGGGAGATACGCAGTATTTT. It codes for CASSGTSGRGDTQYF.

For the CDR3, the DNA is TGCAGCGTTGACAGGGGGGGCACTGAAGCTTTCTTT. Protein product: CSVDRGGTEAFF. This chain joins TRBV29-1 and TRBJ1-1; 7 positions agree with TRBD1. The CDR3 is 12 amino acids. J gave up 4 bases and V 3 bases, and 2 bases lay outside the gene matches. Germline CDR1 and CDR2: SQVTM and ANQGSEA.

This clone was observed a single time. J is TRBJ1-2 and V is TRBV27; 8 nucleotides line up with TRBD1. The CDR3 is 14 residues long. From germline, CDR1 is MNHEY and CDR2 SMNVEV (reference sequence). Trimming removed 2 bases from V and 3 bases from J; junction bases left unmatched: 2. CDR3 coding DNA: TGTGCCAGCAGTTTAACGGACAGGGACTATGGCTACACCTTC. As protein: CASSLTDRDYGYTF.

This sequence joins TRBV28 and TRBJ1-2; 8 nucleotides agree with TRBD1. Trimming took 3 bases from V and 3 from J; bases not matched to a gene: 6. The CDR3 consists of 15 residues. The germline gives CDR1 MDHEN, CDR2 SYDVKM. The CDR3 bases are TGTGCCAGCAGTTTCTCCAGGGGGCTACACTATGGCTACACCTTC. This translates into CASSFSRGLHYGYTF.

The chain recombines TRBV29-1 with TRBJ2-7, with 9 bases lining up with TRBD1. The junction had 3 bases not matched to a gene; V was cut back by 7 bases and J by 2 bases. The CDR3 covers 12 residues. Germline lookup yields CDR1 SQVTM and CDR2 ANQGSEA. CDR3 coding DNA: TGCAGCGCGGGACAGGGTACCTACGAGCAGTACTTC. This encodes CSAGQGTYEQYF.

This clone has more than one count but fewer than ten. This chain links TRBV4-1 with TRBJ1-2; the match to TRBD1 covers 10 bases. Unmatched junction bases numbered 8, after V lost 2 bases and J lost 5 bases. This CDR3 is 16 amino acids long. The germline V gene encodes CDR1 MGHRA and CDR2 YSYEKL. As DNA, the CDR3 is TGCGCCAGCAGCCAACCCGGGACAGGGGCCGGGTATGGCTACACCTTC. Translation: CASSQPGTGAGYGYTF.

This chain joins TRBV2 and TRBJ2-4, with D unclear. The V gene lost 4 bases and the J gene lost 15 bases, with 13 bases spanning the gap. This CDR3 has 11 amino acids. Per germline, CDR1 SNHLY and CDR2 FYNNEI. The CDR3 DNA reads TGTGCCAGCAGTGTTGGGCCAGCAGGGTACTTC. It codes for CASSVGPAGYF.

The CDR3, as DNA: TGTGCCAGCAGCTTATGGGTTACCAATGAGCAGTTCTTC. This encodes CASSLWVTNEQFF. The V gene is TRBV7-2, the J gene TRBJ2-1, with D uncertain. This CDR3 has 13 amino acids. Germline V gives CDR1 SGHTA, CDR2 FQGNSA. Trimming removed 2 bases from V and 6 bases from J, with 8 bases in between.

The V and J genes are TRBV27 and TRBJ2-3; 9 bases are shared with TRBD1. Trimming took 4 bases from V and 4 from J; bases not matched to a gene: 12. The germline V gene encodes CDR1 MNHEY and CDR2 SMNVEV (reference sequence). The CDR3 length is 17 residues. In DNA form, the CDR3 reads TGTGCCAGCAGTTATCTAGACAGGGGGTTTTTCGCAGATACGCAGTATTTT. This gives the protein CASSYLDRGFFADTQYF.

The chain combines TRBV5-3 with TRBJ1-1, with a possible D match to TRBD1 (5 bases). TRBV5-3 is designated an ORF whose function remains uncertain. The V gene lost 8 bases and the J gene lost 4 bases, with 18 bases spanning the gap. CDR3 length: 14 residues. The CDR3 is CASYDRGSGTEAFF. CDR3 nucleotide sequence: TGTGCCAGCTACGATCGGGGCTCGGGCACTGAAGCTTTCTTT.

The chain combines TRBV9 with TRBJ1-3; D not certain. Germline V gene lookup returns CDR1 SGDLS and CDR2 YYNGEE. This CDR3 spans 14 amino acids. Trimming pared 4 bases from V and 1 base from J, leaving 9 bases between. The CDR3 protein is CASSQAGSGNTIYF. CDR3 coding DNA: TGTGCCAGCAGCCAGGCGGGGTCTGGAAACACCATATATTTT. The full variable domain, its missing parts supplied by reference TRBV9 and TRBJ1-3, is DSGVTQTPKHLITATGQRVTLRCSPRSGDLSVYWYQQSLDQGLQFLIQYYNGEERAKGNILERFSAQQFPDLHSELNLSSLELGDSALYFCASSQAGSGNTIYFGEGSWLTVV.